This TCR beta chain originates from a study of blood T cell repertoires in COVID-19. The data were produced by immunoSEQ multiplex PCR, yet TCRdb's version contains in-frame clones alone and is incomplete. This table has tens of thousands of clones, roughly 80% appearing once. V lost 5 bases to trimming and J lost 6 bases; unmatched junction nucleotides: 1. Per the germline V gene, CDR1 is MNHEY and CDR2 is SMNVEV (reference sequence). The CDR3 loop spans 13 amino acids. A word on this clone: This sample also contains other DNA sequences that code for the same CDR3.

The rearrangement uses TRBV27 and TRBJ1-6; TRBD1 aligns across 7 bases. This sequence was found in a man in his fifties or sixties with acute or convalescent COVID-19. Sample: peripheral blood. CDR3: CASSRQGNSPLHF. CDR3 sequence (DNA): TGTGCCAGCAGTAGACAGGGTAATTCACCCCTCCACTTT.